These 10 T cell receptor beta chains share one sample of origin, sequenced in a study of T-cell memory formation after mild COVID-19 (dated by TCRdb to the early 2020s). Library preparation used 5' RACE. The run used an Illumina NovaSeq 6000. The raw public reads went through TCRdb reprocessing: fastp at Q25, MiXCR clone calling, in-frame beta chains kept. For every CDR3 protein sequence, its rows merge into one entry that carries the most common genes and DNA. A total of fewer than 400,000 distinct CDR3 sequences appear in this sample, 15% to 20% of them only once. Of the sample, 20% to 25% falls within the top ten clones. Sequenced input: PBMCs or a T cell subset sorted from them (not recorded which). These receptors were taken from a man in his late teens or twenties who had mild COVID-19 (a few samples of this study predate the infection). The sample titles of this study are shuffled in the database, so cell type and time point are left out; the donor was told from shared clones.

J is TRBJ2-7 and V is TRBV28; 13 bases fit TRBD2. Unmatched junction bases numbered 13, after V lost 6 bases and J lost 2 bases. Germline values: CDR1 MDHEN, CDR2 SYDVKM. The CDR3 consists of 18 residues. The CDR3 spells CASSHVELGLAGPYEQYV. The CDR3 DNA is TGTGCCAGCAGCCACGTTGAATTGGGACTAGCGGGGCCCTACGAGCAGTACGTC.

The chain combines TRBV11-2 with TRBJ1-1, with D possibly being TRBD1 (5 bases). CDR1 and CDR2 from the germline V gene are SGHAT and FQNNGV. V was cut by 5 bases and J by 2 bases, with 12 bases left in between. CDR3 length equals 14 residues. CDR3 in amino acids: CASSHGTFNTEAFF. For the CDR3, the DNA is TGTGCCAGCAGCCACGGGACGTTCAACACTGAAGCTTTCTTT.

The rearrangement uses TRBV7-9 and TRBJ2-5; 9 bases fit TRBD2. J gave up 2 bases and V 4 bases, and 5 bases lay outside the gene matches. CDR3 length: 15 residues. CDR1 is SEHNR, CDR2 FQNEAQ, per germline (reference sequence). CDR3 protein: CASSSPRGGQETQYF. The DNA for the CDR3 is TGTGCCAGCAGCTCACCGCGGGGGGGACAAGAGACCCAGTACTTC.

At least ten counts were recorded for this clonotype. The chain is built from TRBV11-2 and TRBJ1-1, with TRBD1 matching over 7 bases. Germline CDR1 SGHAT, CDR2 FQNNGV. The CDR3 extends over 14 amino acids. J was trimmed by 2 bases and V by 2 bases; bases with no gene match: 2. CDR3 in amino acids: CASSLTGANTEAFF. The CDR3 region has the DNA TGTGCCAGCAGCTTAACAGGGGCAAACACTGAAGCTTTCTTT.

The CDR3 nucleotides read TGTGCCAGCAGACCTGGACTAGGTTTTAGCACAGATACGCAGTATTTT. Its protein is CASRPGLGFSTDTQYF. The rearrangement uses TRBV7-2 and TRBJ2-3; 7 nucleotides agree with TRBD2. CDR3 size: 16 residues. Germline values: CDR1 SGHTA, CDR2 FQGNSA. The ends lost 6 bases at V and 0 bases at J; junction bases unmatched: 9.

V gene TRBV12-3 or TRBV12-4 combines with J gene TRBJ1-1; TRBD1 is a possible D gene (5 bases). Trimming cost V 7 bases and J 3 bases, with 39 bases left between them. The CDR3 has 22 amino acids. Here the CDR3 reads CASTLGLEGLGTRTPLHTEAFF. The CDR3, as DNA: TGTGCCAGCACCTTGGGGCTGGAGGGTTTGGGGACGCGGACACCGCTACACACTGAAGCTTTCTTT.

The CDR3 sequence is CASSFYGGEQFF. The DNA for the CDR3 is TGTGCCAGCAGCTTTTATGGGGGTGAGCAGTTCTTC. The chain uses TRBV7-2 and TRBJ2-1, with D possibly being TRBD1 or TRBD2 (5 bases each). The germline V gene encodes CDR1 SGHTA and CDR2 FQGNSA. The germline V and J ends were trimmed by 3 bases and 9 bases, with 9 bases remaining between them. This CDR3 has 12 amino acids.

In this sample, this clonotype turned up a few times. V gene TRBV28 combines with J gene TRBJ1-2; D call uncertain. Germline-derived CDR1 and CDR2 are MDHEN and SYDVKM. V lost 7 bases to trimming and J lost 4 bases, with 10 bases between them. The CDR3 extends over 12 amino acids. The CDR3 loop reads CASTLGTYGYTF. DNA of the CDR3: TGTGCCAGCACCTTAGGTACCTATGGCTACACCTTC.

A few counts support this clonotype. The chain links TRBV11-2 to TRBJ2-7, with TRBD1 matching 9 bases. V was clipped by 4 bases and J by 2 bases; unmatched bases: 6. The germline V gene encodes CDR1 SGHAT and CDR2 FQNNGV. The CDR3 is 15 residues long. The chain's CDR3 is CASSSGQGRTYEQYV. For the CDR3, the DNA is TGTGCCAGCAGCTCTGGACAGGGGAGGACCTACGAGCAGTACGTC.

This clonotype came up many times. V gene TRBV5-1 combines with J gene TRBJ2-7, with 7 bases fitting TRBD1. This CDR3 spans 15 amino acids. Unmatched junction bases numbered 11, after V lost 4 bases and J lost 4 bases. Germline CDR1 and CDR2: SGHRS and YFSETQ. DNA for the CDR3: TGCGCCAGCAGCCCAGCACCGGACAGGTTTTACGAGCAGTACTTC. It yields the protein CASSPAPDRFYEQYF.